Below, 6 T cell receptor beta chains from the same sample are listed, as sequenced in a study of T cell responses to AZD1222 COVID-19 vaccine. Clones were read by immunoSEQ multiplex PCR, and TCRdb kept only the in-frame ones, dropping some. Here the sample spans more than 90,000 clones, roughly nine tenths being singletons. Specimen: peripheral blood, collected on day 0 of AZD1222 vaccination. The source of these receptors is an adult in good health.

V is TRBV3-1 (or the pseudogene TRBV3-2) and J is TRBJ1-5, with TRBD1 matching 7 bases. CDR3 length equals 17 residues. V lost 4 bases to trimming and J lost 0 bases; unmatched junction nucleotides: 9. Germline CDR1 and CDR2: LGHDT and YNNKEL (reference sequence). The CDR3 DNA follows: TGTGCCAGCAGCCCAGGTGGAGGGGGCCTTAGCAATCAGCCCCAGCATTTT. Translated, it gives CASSPGGGGLSNQPQHF.

The rearrangement uses TRBV6-1 and TRBJ1-5; D unclear. The CDR3 loop spans 13 amino acids. V shed 1 base and J shed 5 bases, with 6 bases lying between them. Germline V CDR1 and CDR2: MNHNS, SASEGT. The CDR3, as DNA: TGTGCCAGCAGTGAAGGGCAGGATCAGCCCCAGCATTTT. This codes for CASSEGQDQPQHF.

The chain is built from TRBV5-6 and TRBJ1-3; a weak D match, TRBD1 (6 bases). Germline V lookup: CDR1 SGHDT, CDR2 YYEEEE. The CDR3 is 13 residues long. The V end was cut by 1 base, the J end by 6 bases, with 8 bases between. The CDR3 DNA follows: TGTGCCAGCAGCTTGAACAGGGAAAACACCATATATTTT. Encoded protein: CASSLNRENTIYF. Together with reference TRBV5-6 and TRBJ1-3, the CDR3 gives the full variable domain: DAGVTQSPTHLIKTRGQQVTLRCSPKSGHDTVSWYQQALGQGPQFIFQYYEEEERQRGNFPDRFSGHQFPNYSSELNVNALLLGDSALYLCASSLNRENTIYFGEGSWLTVV.

The chain recombines TRBV6-5 with TRBJ1-3; D ambiguous. The CDR3 covers 13 residues. CDR1 and CDR2 (germline): MNHEY, SVGAGI. V dropped 6 bases and J dropped 2 bases, with 8 bases sitting between them. Here the CDR3 DNA reads TGTGCCAGCAGCCTGATAACTGGAAACACCATATATTTT. Its translation is CASSLITGNTIYF.

CDR3 DNA: TGTGCCAGCAGCCAAAGCCGGGCGACGAACGACTCCTACGAGCAGTACTTC. Translating it yields CASSQSRATNDSYEQYF. This sequence joins TRBV11-3 and TRBJ2-7; the D is unclear. The germline V gene encodes CDR1 SGHNT and CDR2 YENEEA. Trimming removed 5 bases from V and 0 bases from J, with 20 bases in between. This CDR3 is 17 amino acids long.

V gene TRBV5-4 combines with J gene TRBJ1-1; tentative D call: TRBD1 (6 bases). This CDR3 has 16 amino acids. The ends were cut back, 4 bases at V and 0 bases at J, with 16 bases in the middle. Germline-derived CDR1 and CDR2 are SGHNT and YYREEE (reference sequence). In nucleotides, the CDR3 is TGTGCCAGCAGCCTTGGACGACAGGATATGAACACTGAAGCTTTCTTT. Residues: CASSLGRQDMNTEAFF.